What follows describes a single T cell receptor beta chain. Its recognized antigen is unknown. No base-level quality is on record; no much larger clone is a single base apart. The sample originates from a study of graft-versus-host responses after intestinal transplantation (dated by TCRdb to the early 2020s). Broadly, across the study: Recipients received multivisceral, liver-intestinal, or isolated intestinal transplants. Every recipient was given anti-thymocyte globulin induction, followed by approximately 3 years of maintenance tacrolimus and steroids. Graft-versus-host and host-versus-graft alloreactive T cell clones were tracked in the graft, circulation and bone marrow after intestinal transplantation using bulk TCR-beta CDR3 sequencing. Alloreactive clones were identified by sequencing pre-transplant mixed lymphocyte reaction products and comparing them with unstimulated pre-transplant donor and recipient T cells. Of the 20 to 25 intestinal transplant recipients enrolled in the cohort, one of whom was a retransplant, a few patients without pretransplant specimens were excluded. Donor T cell macrochimerism was defined as a peak of at least 4% donor T cells among recipient peripheral blood mononuclear cells. Rather than being sequenced by the commercial service, samples from a few later patients were sequenced in-house on an Illumina MiSeq and processed with MiXCR. The paper as a whole reports these results and caveats: The relatively low number and heterogeneity of intestinal transplant patients limited the conclusions. GvH clones turned up in recipient bone marrow, with some appearing earlier in ileal mucosa or blood, a pattern consistent with an intestinal mucosal origin. Early after transplant, peak levels of circulating GvH clones were found to be associated with declines in HvG clones. In the allografts of patients with donor T cell macrochimerism, GvH to HvG T cell clonal ratios were high.

The protocol used for the library was the immunoSEQ multiplex PCR assay. In most patients, genomic DNA was isolated using the Qiagen DNeasy Blood and Tissue Kit and sent frozen to Adaptive Biotechnologies for TCR sequencing. Adaptive Biotechnologies carried out high-throughput TCR-beta CDR3 sequencing of genomic DNA for most patients. The study's processing was this. Adaptive's ImmunoSEQ software was the source of the TCR sequencing data for about 17 patients, while a few other patients were processed with MiXCR and VDJtools. To correct CD4 versus CD8 sorting errors, sequences present in both subsets at a frequency ratio below 5:1 were removed. CDR3 nucleotide sequences shared by donor and recipient were removed because the origin of these sequences could not be assigned. Alloreactive clones required at least 2-fold expansion over unstimulated cells and minimum CFSE-low frequency of 0.002% (template counts) or 0.001% (read counts). Mappable clones were those detected in sequenced pre-transplant spleen, lymph node, or MLR CFSE-low populations of the donor or recipient. Cumulative frequency of alloreactive clones was calculated as a percentage of all sequences weighted by copy number. This is the immuneACCESS table as TCRdb keeps it, with only in-frame sequences that have V and J called. A part of the clones is gone; compared with another copy, unresolved V genes explain less than half, and the rest is unexplained. From that table come the V and J calls and clone size; the DNA was used to work out D and trimming. The sample table records over 100,000 clones; 85% to 95% of these occur just once. Together, the top ten hold more than 0.9% of the sample.

The meaning of the sample's time point label: cells obtained before transplantation from donor or recipient. CD3+CD4+ and CD3+CD8+ populations were FACS-sorted from unstimulated pre-transplant donor and recipient cells taken from spleen or lymph nodes. The germline V gene encodes CDR1 MGHRA and CDR2 YSYEKL. Measured from the cysteine to the phenylalanine, the CDR3 is 11 residues long. CDR3 DNA only is kept here, 33 bases in frame from base 1. The junction shows trimming of 1 base on V and 11 bases on J, plus 6 bases between the germline ends. The receptor comes from a human donor who was the organ donor for an intestinal transplant. The sequence is built from TRBV4-1 and TRBJ2-1; the D segment could be TRBD1, given 5 matching bases. The starting material was unstimulated CD8+ T cells sorted from spleen or lymph node cells, obtained before transplant. The CDR3 reads as follows: CASSQADKQFF. The DNA sequence follows: TGCGCCAGCAGCCAAGCGGACAAGCAGTTCTTC.